The rows below give T cell receptor beta chains drawn from one sample of a study of T cell responses to AZD1222 COVID-19 vaccine. Profiling relied on immunoSEQ multiplex PCR, and the TCRdb table lists in-frame clones only, not all of them. The sample gives about 100,000 clones, over 90% of which show up once; roughly 1.7% is in the top ten. The sequenced sample was peripheral blood, obtained on day 0 of AZD1222 vaccination. The receptors were gathered from an adult in good health. CDR3s include the opening cysteine and the closing phenylalanine or tryptophan. The order of the fields is clone size, V gene, D gene, J gene, CDR3 protein, CDR3 DNA. A D gene is named only where the DNA matches it firmly. Size values are once, few and many counts, or a class for expanded clones, and some rows have none.

NA	TRBV19	NA	TRBJ1-1	CASSMVRQGYPEAFF	TGTGCCAGTAGTATGGTAAGGCAGGGGTATCCTGAAGCTTTCTTT
NA	TRBV19	NA	TRBJ2-2	CASSIGVGLGTGELFF	TGTGCCAGTAGTATAGGGGTCGGGTTGGGCACCGGGGAGCTGTTTTTT
few	TRBV3-1/TRBV3-2	TRBD2	TRBJ2-4	CASQRREGSGNIQYF	TGTGCCAGCCAAAGGCGGGAGGGATCGGGAAACATTCAGTACTTC
NA	TRBV6-1	NA	TRBJ2-1	CASSETPSSYNEQFF	TGTGCCAGCAGTGAAACACCGAGCTCCTACAATGAGCAGTTCTTC
NA	TRBV14	NA	TRBJ1-2	CASSQDLAYGYTF	TGTGCCAGCAGCCAAGATTTGGCCTATGGCTACACCTTC
NA	TRBV9	NA	TRBJ2-3	CASSPRGSDTQYF	TGTGCCAGCAGCCCCAGGGGATCAGATACGCAGTATTTT
NA	TRBV4-1	TRBD1	TRBJ1-5	CASSQVGGAGNQPQHF	TGCGCCAGCAGCCAGGTAGGGGGCGCCGGCAATCAGCCCCAGCATTTT
NA	TRBV27	NA	TRBJ2-7	CASSLRGTHEQYF	TGTGCCAGCAGTTTACGGGGGACCCACGAGCAGTACTTC
NA	TRBV7-9	NA	TRBJ2-2	CASSPGGMNTGELFF	TGTGCCAGCAGCCCAGGCGGGATGAACACCGGGGAGCTGTTTTTT
once	TRBV5-1	NA	TRBJ1-2	CASSLGQGIGDRGYTF	TGCGCCAGCAGCTTGGGCCAGGGGATTGGAGATCGTGGCTACACCTTC
NA	TRBV14	TRBD1	TRBJ1-4	CASSLLPTGTNEKLFF	TGTGCCAGCAGCCTCCTTCCGACAGGGACTAATGAAAAACTGTTTTTT
NA	TRBV25-1	TRBD1	TRBJ2-1	CASDRGNNEQFF	TGTGCCAGCGACAGGGGGAACAATGAGCAGTTCTTC
NA	TRBV27	NA	TRBJ2-1	CASGGRHRDLDSYNEQFF	TGTGCCAGCGGAGGGAGACACCGGGACCTCGATAGCTACAATGAGCAGTTCTTC
NA	TRBV7-9	NA	TRBJ2-7	CASSLGRTVYEQYF	TGTGCCAGCAGCTTAGGGCGGACGGTCTACGAGCAGTACTTC
NA	TRBV18	NA	TRBJ1-1	CASLLTTDSNTEAFF	TGTGCCAGCCTCCTAACGACGGACTCTAACACTGAAGCTTTCTTT
NA	TRBV28	TRBD2	TRBJ2-3	CASSSGTSLSTDTQYF	TGTGCCAGCAGTTCTGGGACTAGCCTTAGCACAGATACGCAGTATTTT
once	TRBV5-4	TRBD2	TRBJ2-7	CASSLLAGRADEQYF	TGTGCCAGCAGCTTGCTGGCCGGGAGGGCCGACGAGCAGTACTTC
NA	TRBV18	NA	TRBJ1-1	CASSPLGGLNTEAFF	TGTGCCAGCTCACCTTTAGGGGGGTTGAACACTGAAGCTTTCTTT
NA	TRBV20-1	TRBD2	TRBJ2-2	CSASPVAGGNTGELFF	TGCAGTGCTAGTCCGGTAGCGGGGGGGAACACCGGGGAGCTGTTTTTT
NA	TRBV18	NA	TRBJ2-5	CASSPGETQYF	TGTGCCAGCTCACCGGGAGAGACCCAGTACTTC
NA	TRBV5-5	TRBD1	TRBJ2-7	CASSQGTDYSYEQYF	TGTGCCAGCAGCCAAGGGACAGACTACTCCTACGAGCAGTACTTC
NA	TRBV28	TRBD1	TRBJ1-1	CASSDTRGQGRTEAFF	TGTGCCAGCAGTGACACCCGTGGACAGGGCCGCACTGAAGCTTTCTTT
NA	TRBV28	TRBD2	TRBJ2-3	CASSRGGGAYTQYF	TGTGCCAGCAGTCGCGGGGGGGGCGCATATACGCAGTATTTT
NA	TRBV11-2	NA	TRBJ2-7	CASSLGRDYEQYF	TGTGCCAGCAGCTTGGGCAGGGACTACGAGCAGTACTTC
NA	TRBV10-3	TRBD1	TRBJ1-1	CAISDRGRQGGKHTEAFF	TGTGCCATCAGTGACCGAGGGAGACAGGGAGGGAAACACACTGAAGCTTTCTTT
NA	TRBV19	NA	TRBJ2-7	CASSIRGHEQYF	TGTGCCAGTAGTATAAGGGGCCACGAGCAGTACTTC
NA	TRBV6-5	NA	TRBJ2-7	CASRDRETLPHEQYF	TGTGCCAGCAGAGACCGGGAGACCTTACCCCACGAGCAGTACTTC
NA	TRBV4-2	NA	TRBJ1-1	CASSQDFARKEAFF	TGTGCCAGCAGCCAAGATTTTGCCAGGAAAGAAGCTTTCTTT
NA	TRBV11-2	NA	TRBJ2-1	CASRLKYSADNEQFF	TGTGCCAGCAGGCTTAAATATAGCGCAGACAATGAGCAGTTCTTC
NA	TRBV28	NA	TRBJ1-1	CASSSLKRAANTEAFF	TGTGCCAGCAGTTCCCTTAAACGGGCCGCGAACACTGAAGCTTTCTTT
NA	TRBV19	TRBD1	TRBJ2-4	CASTPRTGLQYF	TGTGCCAGTACCCCCCGGACAGGATTACAGTACTTC
NA	TRBV11-3	TRBD1	TRBJ2-6	CASSPGQGSSGANVLTF	TGTGCCAGCAGCCCCGGACAGGGAAGCTCTGGGGCCAACGTCCTGACTTTC
NA	TRBV18	TRBD1	TRBJ1-5	CASSPRGDRGVQPQHF	TGTGCCAGCTCACCGAGGGGAGACAGGGGGGTTCAGCCCCAGCATTTT
NA	TRBV27	NA	TRBJ2-3	CASRETTSTDTQYF	TGTGCCAGCAGGGAGACTACAAGCACAGATACGCAGTATTTT
NA	TRBV10-3	TRBD2	TRBJ2-7	CAISESGTSGSSFLYEQYF	TGTGCCATCAGTGAGTCGGGGACTAGCGGGAGTTCTTTTCTCTACGAGCAGTACTTC
NA	TRBV7-9	TRBD1	TRBJ1-1	CASSQTRGQGGTEAFF	TGTGCCAGCAGCCAGACCCGGGGACAGGGGGGTACTGAAGCTTTCTTT
once	TRBV28	NA	TRBJ1-2	CASSPTPGSGYTF	TGTGCCAGCAGCCCAACCCCGGGTAGTGGCTACACCTTC
NA	TRBV11-2	TRBD1	TRBJ1-3	CASSNRDRLSGNTIYF	TGTGCCAGCAGCAACCGGGACAGGCTCTCTGGAAACACCATATATTTT
NA	TRBV5-6	TRBD2	TRBJ2-2	CASSLVVAGANTGELFF	TGTGCCAGCAGCTTGGTGGTAGCGGGGGCTAACACCGGGGAGCTGTTTTTT
NA	TRBV19	TRBD1	TRBJ1-4	CASGHSGGAVSRKLFF	TGTGCCAGTGGACACTCAGGGGGCGCAGTGTCTAGAAAACTGTTTTTT
once	TRBV19	NA	TRBJ1-1	CASIGQTLPMNTEAFF	TGTGCCAGTATCGGTCAGACCCTTCCGATGAACACTGAAGCTTTCTTT
NA	TRBV7-3	TRBD2	TRBJ2-7	CASSLVAGTYEQYF	TGTGCCAGCAGCCTAGTAGCGGGAACCTACGAGCAGTACTTC
NA	TRBV5-1	NA	TRBJ1-4	CASSSDSTNEKLFF	TGCGCCAGCAGCTCAGACTCAACTAATGAAAAACTGTTTTTT
NA	TRBV6-1	TRBD2	TRBJ2-2	CASSEESGIGELFF	TGTGCCAGCAGTGAAGAAAGCGGGATCGGGGAGCTGTTTTTT
NA	TRBV6-5	NA	TRBJ1-5	CASTPADSSNQPQHF	TGTGCCAGCACCCCGGCGGACAGCTCAAATCAGCCCCAGCATTTT
NA	TRBV9	NA	TRBJ2-2	CASSVGPNTGELFF	TGTGCCAGCAGCGTAGGGCCGAACACCGGGGAGCTGTTTTTT
NA	TRBV6-5	NA	TRBJ2-1	CAGQEGSHNEQFF	TGTGCCGGGCAGGAGGGTTCCCACAATGAGCAGTTCTTC
NA	TRBV4-1	NA	TRBJ2-2	CASKTSAGELFF	TGCGCCAGCAAAACTTCGGCCGGGGAGCTGTTTTTT
NA	TRBV25-1	NA	TRBJ2-7	CASSPLGTPGNYEQYF	TGTGCCAGCAGTCCTCTGGGGACTCCTGGGAACTACGAGCAGTACTTC
NA	TRBV19	NA	TRBJ2-1	CASSRQVGSYNEQFF	TGTGCCAGTAGTCGACAGGTCGGCTCCTACAATGAGCAGTTCTTC
NA	TRBV3-1/TRBV3-2	NA	TRBJ2-7	CASSHSRSYEQYF	TGTGCCAGCAGCCACAGTCGCTCCTACGAGCAGTACTTC
NA	TRBV9	NA	TRBJ2-3	CASSFTGTKKGDTQYF	TGTGCCAGCAGCTTTACCGGGACGAAAAAGGGAGATACGCAGTATTTT